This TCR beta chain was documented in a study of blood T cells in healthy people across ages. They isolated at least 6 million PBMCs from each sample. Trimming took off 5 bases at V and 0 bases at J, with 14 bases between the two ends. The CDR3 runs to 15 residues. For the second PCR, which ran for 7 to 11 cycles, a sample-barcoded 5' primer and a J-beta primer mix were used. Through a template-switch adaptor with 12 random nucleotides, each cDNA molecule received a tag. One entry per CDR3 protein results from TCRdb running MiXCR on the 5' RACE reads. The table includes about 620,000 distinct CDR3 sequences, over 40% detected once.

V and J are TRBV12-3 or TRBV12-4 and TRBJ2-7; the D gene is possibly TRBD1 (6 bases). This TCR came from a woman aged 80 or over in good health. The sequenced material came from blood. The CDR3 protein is CASSNGQLNSYEQYF. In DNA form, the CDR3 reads TGTGCCAGCAGTAACGGACAGCTTAACTCCTACGAGCAGTACTTC.